One and the same sample provided the 15 T cell receptor beta chains below, sequenced in a study of T cells after yellow fever vaccination. TCRdb analysed the 5' RACE reads with MiXCR anew, one entry per CDR3 protein. The sample records some 560,000 distinct CDR3 sequences, under 25% being singletons. The sample in question was PBMCs, obtained 15 days after the yellow fever booster vaccination. These receptors originate from a young man who received the YFV17D yellow fever vaccine.

The V gene is TRBV29-1, the J gene TRBJ1-1; the D is unclear. Germline loops: CDR1 SQVTM, CDR2 ANQGSEA. The V end was cut by 0 bases, the J end by 3 bases, with 11 bases between. The CDR3 contains 14 residues. The CDR3 is CSVEDARADTEAFF. The DNA for the CDR3 is TGCAGCGTTGAAGATGCGCGGGCCGACACTGAAGCTTTCTTT.

The chain links TRBV7-3 to TRBJ1-2; possibly TRBD1 for D (5 bases). CDR1 and CDR2 from the germline V gene are SGHTA and FQGTGA. Trimming stripped 2 bases from V and 1 base from J, with 11 bases between. This CDR3 is built from 15 residues. The CDR3 sequence: CASSLFARDNYGYTF. The CDR3 DNA sequence: TGTGCCAGCAGCTTATTTGCCAGGGATAACTATGGCTACACCTTC.

This clonotype was seen only a few times. The chain is built from TRBV6-2 or TRBV6-3 and TRBJ2-5; TRBD1 matches at 8 bases. Trimming at V came to 6 bases and at J to 3 bases, leaving 3 bases not matched to a gene. The length of the CDR3 is 13 residues. Germline CDR1 MNHEY, CDR2 SVGEGT. The CDR3 coding sequence is TGTGCCAGCAGACAGACAGGGGAAGAGACCCAGTACTTC. Its protein product is CASRQTGEETQYF.

This clonotype was seen more than once but under ten times. The chain carries TRBV6-2 or TRBV6-3 and TRBJ2-1; D perhaps matches TRBD1 (6 bases). Trimming left V 4 bases short and J 7 bases short, with 17 bases between. Germline CDR1 reads MNHEY; CDR2 reads SVGEGT. This CDR3 is 15 amino acids long. CDR3 in amino acids: CASSFRDKGSNEQFF. The CDR3 coding sequence is TGTGCCAGCAGTTTCCGGGACAAGGGATCTAATGAGCAGTTCTTC.

This clonotype was recorded at least ten times. A junction end diverges from the germline sequence, so it may reflect a read error. The chain recombines TRBV7-2 with TRBJ1-1, with D unresolved. The CDR3 has 12 amino acids. CDR1 SGHTA and CDR2 FQGNSA come from the germline V gene. This CDR3 is CASSLVRTEAFF. CDR3 nucleotide sequence: TGCGCCAGCAGCTTGGTCCGTACTGAAGCTTTCTTT.

The V and J genes are TRBV7-2 and TRBJ2-7; 13 bases align to TRBD2. Germline trimming cut 9 bases from V and 6 bases from J; bases unmatched to any gene: 8. The germline V gene encodes CDR1 SGHTA and CDR2 FQGNSA. The CDR3 consists of 14 residues. The CDR3 sequence is CARGLAGSPTEQYF. In DNA form, the CDR3 reads TGTGCCAGGGGACTAGCGGGATCCCCTACCGAGCAGTACTTC.

This clonotype was seen many times. The chain carries TRBV10-3 and TRBJ2-7; 10 bases align to TRBD2. Germline V gene data show CDR1 as ENHRY and CDR2 as SYGVKD. V shed 6 bases and J 5 bases; nucleotides not matched to a gene: 10. There are 15 residues in the CDR3. CDR3 residues: CAIRGREGLADEQYF. In nucleotides, the CDR3 is TGTGCCATCAGGGGGAGGGAAGGACTAGCGGACGAGCAGTACTTC.

The chain carries TRBV20-1 and TRBJ2-5, with D unclear. Germline V gene data show CDR1 as DFQATT and CDR2 as SNEGSKA (reference sequence). CDR3 size: 11 residues. V was pared by 3 bases and J by 4 bases, with 6 bases between. CDR3 DNA sequence: TGCAGTGCTAGTAGGTTAGAGACCCAGTACTTC. Amino acids: CSASRLETQYF.

The table lists this clonotype with a few counts. V is TRBV20-1 and J is TRBJ2-3; 14 bases are shared with TRBD2. V shed 3 bases and J 5 bases; nucleotides not matched to a gene: 4. Germline V gene lookup returns CDR1 DFQATT and CDR2 SNEGSKA (reference sequence). The CDR3 loop spans 15 amino acids. CDR3 loop: CSARGLAGVGDTQYF. DNA of the CDR3: TGCAGTGCTAGGGGACTAGCGGGAGTGGGAGATACGCAGTATTTT.

V is TRBV7-9 and J is TRBJ2-2; TRBD2 aligns across 10 bases. Germline V gene sequence: CDR1 SEHNR, CDR2 FQNEAQ (reference sequence). After removal of 7 bases from V and 8 bases from J, the junction contained 7 bases not matched to a gene. The length of the CDR3 is 14 residues. CDR3 region: CASNGLAERGELFF. In DNA form, the CDR3 reads TGTGCCAGCAACGGACTAGCGGAAAGGGGGGAGCTGTTTTTT.

The V and J genes are TRBV24-1 and TRBJ2-1; D could derive from TRBD1 or TRBD2 (5 bases each). There are 16 residues in the CDR3. Germline V gives CDR1 KGHDR, CDR2 SFDVKD. V shed 4 bases and J shed 8 bases, with 20 bases lying between them. The CDR3 coding sequence is TGTGCCACCAGTGACCCAAGGTTCGGGGCCCTGCATGAGCAGTTCTTC. Its protein product is CATSDPRFGALHEQFF.

V usage is TRBV24-1 and J usage is TRBJ2-3, with unresolved D. Germline CDR1 is KGHDR and CDR2 is SFDVKD. With 4 bases removed from V and 1 base from J, the gap between germline ends came to 5 bases. This CDR3 has 13 amino acids. DNA of the CDR3: TGTGCCACCAGTGAGCCCCGCACAGATACGCAGTATTTT. This sequence encodes CATSEPRTDTQYF.

V is TRBV6-2 or TRBV6-3 and J is TRBJ2-7; D unclear. The CDR3 length is 13 residues. The ends were cut back, 2 bases at V and 0 bases at J, with 5 bases in the middle. CDR1 is MNHEY and CDR2 is SVGEGT in the germline V gene. CDR3 coding DNA: TGTGCCAGCAGTTACAAGGGCTCCTACGAGCAGTACTTC. Translating it yields CASSYKGSYEQYF.

This clonotype was picked up one time. The chain recombines TRBV30 with TRBJ2-7; 14 nucleotides match TRBD2. V was pared by 4 bases and J by 12 bases, with 11 bases of the junction left unmatched. The germline CDR1 and CDR2 sequences are GTSNPN and SVGIG (reference sequence). This CDR3 has 14 residues. The DNA for the CDR3 is TGTGCCTGGAAAGACGGACTAGCGGGAGGACCCCTGTACTTC. As protein: CAWKDGLAGGPLYF. The full variable domain, completed using reference TRBV30 and TRBJ2-7, is SQTIHQWPATLVQPVGSPLSLECTVEGTSNPNLYWYRQAAGRGLQLLFYSVGIGQISSEVPQNLSASRPQDRQFILSSKKLLLSDSGFYLCAWKDGLAGGPLYFGPGTRLTVT.

In this sample, this clonotype turned up a few times. The chain carries TRBV29-1 and TRBJ2-1; D call uncertain. From germline, CDR1 is SQVTM and CDR2 ANQGSEA. V lost 0 bases, J lost 9 bases, and 12 bases lay in between. There are 13 residues in the CDR3. Written as DNA, the CDR3 is TGCAGCGTTGAAGATAGTGTAGCTGGTGAGCAGTTCTTC. Protein: CSVEDSVAGEQFF.